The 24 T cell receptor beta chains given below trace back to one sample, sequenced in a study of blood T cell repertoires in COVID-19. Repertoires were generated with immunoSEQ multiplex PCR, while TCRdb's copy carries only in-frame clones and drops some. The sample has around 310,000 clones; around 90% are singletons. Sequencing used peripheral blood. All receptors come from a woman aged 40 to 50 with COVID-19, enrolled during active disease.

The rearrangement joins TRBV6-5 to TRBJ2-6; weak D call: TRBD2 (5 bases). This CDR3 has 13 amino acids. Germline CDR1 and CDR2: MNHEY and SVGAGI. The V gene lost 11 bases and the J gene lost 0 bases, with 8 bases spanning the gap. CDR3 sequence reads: CAGRDSGANVLTF. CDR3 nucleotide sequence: TGTGCCGGGAGAGACTCTGGGGCCAACGTCCTGACTTTC.

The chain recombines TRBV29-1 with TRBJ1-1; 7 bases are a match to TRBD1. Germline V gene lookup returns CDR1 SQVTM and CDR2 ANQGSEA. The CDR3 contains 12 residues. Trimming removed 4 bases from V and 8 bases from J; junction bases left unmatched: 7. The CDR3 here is CSVGGQLQEAFF. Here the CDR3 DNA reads TGCAGCGTTGGGGGACAGCTCCAGGAAGCTTTCTTT. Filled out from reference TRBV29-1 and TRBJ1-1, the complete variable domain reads SAVISQKPSRDICQRGTSLTIQCQVDSQVTMMFWYRQQPGQSLTLIATANQGSEATYESGFVIDKFPISRPNLTFSTLTVSNMSPEDSSIYLCSVGGQLQEAFFGQGTRLTVV.

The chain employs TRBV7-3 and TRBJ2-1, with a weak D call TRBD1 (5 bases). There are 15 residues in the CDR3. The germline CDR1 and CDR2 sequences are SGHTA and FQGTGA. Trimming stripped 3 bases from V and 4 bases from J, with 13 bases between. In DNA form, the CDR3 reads TGTGCCAGCAGCTTGGGGCCTATATCTTACAATGAGCAGTTCTTC. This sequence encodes CASSLGPISYNEQFF.

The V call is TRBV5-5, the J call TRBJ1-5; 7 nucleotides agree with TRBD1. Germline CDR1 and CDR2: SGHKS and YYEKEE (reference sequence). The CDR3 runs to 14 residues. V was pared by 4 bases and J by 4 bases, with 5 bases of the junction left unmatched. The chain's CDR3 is CASSAMTGNQPQHF. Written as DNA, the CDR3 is TGTGCCAGCAGCGCTATGACAGGGAATCAGCCCCAGCATTTT.

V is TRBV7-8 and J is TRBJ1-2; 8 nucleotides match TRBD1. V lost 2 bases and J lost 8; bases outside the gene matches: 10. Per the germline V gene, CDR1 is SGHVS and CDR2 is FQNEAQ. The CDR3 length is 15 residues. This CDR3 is CASSLSGTGNLGYTF. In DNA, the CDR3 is TGTGCCAGCAGCTTAAGTGGGACAGGTAATCTCGGCTACACCTTC.

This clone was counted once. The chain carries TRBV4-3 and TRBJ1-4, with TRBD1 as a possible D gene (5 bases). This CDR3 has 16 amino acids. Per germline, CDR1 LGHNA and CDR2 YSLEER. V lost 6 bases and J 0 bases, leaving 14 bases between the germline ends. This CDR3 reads CASSSDGGATNEKLFF. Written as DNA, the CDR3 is TGCGCCAGCAGTTCAGACGGGGGGGCAACTAATGAAAAACTGTTTTTT.

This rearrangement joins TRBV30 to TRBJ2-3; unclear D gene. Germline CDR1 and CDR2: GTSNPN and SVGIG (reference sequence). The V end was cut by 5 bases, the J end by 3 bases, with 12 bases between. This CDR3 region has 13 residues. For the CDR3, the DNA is TGTGCCTGGCTGCCCCCCGGGACAGATACGCAGTATTTT. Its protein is CAWLPPGTDTQYF.

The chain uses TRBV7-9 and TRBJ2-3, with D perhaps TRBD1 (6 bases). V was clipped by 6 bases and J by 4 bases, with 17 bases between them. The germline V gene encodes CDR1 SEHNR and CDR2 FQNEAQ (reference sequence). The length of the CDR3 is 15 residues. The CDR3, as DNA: TGTGCCAGCAGTCCGGGACAAAGGGTGTCAGATACGCAGTATTTT. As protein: CASSPGQRVSDTQYF.

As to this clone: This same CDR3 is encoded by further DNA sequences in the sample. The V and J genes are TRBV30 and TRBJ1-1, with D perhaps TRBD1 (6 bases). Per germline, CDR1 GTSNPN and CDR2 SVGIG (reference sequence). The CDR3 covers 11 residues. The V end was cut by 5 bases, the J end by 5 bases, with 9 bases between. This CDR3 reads CAWARGTEAFF. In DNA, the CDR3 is TGTGCCTGGGCGAGGGGGACTGAAGCTTTCTTT.

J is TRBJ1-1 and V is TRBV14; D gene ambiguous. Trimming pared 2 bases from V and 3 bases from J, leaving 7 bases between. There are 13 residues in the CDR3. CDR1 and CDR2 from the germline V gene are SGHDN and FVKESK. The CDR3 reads CASSQTAYTEAFF. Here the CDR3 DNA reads TGTGCCAGCAGCCAAACAGCTTACACTGAAGCTTTCTTT.

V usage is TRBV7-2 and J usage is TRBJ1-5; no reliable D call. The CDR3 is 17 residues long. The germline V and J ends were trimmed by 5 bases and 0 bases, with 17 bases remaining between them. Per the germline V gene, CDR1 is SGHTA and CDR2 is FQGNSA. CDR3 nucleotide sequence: TGTGCCAGCAGCCAAGCGGCCCCGCGGGGTAGCAATCAGCCCCAGCATTTT. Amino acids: CASSQAAPRGSNQPQHF.

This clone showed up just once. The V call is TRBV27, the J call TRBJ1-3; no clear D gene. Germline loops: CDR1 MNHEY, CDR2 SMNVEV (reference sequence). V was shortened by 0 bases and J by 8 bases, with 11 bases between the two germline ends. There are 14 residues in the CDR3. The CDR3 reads CASSLSRRSHTIYF. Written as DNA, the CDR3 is TGTGCCAGCAGTTTATCGAGGCGAAGCCACACCATATATTTT.

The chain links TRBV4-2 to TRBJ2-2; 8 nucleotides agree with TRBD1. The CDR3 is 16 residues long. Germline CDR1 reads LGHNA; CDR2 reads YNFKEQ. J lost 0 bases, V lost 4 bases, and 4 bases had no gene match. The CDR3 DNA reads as TGTGCCAGCAGCCGGCTGACAGGGGCGAACACCGGGGAGCTGTTTTTT. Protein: CASSRLTGANTGELFF.

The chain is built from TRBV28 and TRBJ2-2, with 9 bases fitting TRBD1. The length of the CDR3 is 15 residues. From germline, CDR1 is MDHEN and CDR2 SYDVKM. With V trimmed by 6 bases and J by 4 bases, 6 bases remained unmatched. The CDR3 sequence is CASRGDRVITGELFF. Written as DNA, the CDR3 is TGTGCCAGCAGGGGGGACAGGGTGATCACCGGGGAGCTGTTTTTT. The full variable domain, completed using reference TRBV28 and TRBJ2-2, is DVKVTQSSRYLVKRTGEKVFLECVQDMDHENMFWYRQDPGLGLRLIYFSYDVKMKEKGDIPEGYSVSREKKERFSLILESASTNQTSMYLCASRGDRVITGELFFGEGSRLTVL.

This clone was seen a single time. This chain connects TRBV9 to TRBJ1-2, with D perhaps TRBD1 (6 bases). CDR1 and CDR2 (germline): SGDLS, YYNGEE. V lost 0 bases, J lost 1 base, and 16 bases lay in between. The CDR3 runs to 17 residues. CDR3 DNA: TGTGCCAGCAGCGTAGGAAATGGGGGCGCCTTTAACTATGGCTACACCTTC. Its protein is CASSVGNGGAFNYGYTF.

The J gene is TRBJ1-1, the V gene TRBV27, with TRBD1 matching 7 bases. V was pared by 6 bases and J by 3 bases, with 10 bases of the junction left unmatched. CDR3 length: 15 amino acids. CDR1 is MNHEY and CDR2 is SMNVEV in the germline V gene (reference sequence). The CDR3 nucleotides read TGTGCCAGCAGGCGAAGAACAGGGGTTGACACTGAAGCTTTCTTT. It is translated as CASRRRTGVDTEAFF.

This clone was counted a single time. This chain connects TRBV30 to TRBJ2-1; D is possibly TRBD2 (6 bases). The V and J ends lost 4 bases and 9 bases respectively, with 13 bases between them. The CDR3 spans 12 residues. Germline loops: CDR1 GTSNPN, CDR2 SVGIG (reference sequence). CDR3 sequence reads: CAWTHHGSEQFF. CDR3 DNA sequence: TGTGCCTGGACCCACCACGGGAGTGAGCAGTTCTTC.

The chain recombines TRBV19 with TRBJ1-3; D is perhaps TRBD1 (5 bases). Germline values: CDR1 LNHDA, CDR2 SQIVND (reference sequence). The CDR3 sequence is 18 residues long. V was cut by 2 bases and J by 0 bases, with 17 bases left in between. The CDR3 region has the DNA TGTGCCAGTAGTATATCCGACAGCTTACTCCTCTCTGGAAACACCATATATTTT. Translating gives CASSISDSLLLSGNTIYF.

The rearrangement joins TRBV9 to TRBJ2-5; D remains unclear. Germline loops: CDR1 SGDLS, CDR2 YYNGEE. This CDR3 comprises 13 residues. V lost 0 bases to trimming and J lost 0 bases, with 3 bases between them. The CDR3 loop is CASSVANQETQYF. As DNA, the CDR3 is TGTGCCAGCAGCGTAGCCAACCAAGAGACCCAGTACTTC.

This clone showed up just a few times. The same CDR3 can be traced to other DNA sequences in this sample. CDR3 region: CASSLDRANYGYTF. The DNA for the CDR3 is TGTGCCAGCAGCTTAGACAGGGCTAACTATGGCTACACCTTC. The rearrangement links TRBV7-9 to TRBJ1-2; possibly TRBD1 for D (6 bases). CDR3 size: 14 residues. CDR1 and CDR2 (germline): SEHNR, FQNEAQ (reference sequence). V dropped 1 base and J dropped 0 bases, with 6 bases sitting between them.

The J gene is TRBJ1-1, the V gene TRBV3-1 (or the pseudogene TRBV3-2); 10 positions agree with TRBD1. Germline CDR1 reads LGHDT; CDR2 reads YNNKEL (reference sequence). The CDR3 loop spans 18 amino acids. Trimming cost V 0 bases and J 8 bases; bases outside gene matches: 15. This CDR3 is CASSQDYGTGAPLGEAFF. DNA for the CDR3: TGTGCCAGCAGCCAAGATTACGGGACAGGGGCCCCTCTGGGGGAAGCTTTCTTT.

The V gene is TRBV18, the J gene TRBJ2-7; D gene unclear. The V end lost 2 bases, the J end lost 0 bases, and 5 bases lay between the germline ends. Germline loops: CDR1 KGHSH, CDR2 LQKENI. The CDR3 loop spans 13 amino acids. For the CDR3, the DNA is TGTGCCAGCTCACCAACAAGCTCCTACGAGCAGTACTTC. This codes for CASSPTSSYEQYF.

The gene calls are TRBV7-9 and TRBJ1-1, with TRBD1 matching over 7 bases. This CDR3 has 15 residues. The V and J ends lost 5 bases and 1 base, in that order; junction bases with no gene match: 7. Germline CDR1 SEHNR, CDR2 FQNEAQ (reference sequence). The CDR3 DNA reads TGTGCCAGCAGCGTTCAGGGGGTGCCGAACACTGAAGCTTTCTTT. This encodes CASSVQGVPNTEAFF. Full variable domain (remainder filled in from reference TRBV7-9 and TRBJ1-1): DTGVSQNPRHKITKRGQNVTFRCDPISEHNRLYWYRQTLGQGPEFLTYFQNEAQLEKSRLLSDRFSAERPKGSFSTLEIQRTEQGDSAMYLCASSVQGVPNTEAFFGQGTRLTVV.

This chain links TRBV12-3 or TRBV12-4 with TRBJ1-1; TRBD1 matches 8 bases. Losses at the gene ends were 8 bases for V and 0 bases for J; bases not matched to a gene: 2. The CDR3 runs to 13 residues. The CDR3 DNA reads TGTGCCAGCCGGACAGGGTTGAACACTGAAGCTTTCTTT. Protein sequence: CASRTGLNTEAFF.